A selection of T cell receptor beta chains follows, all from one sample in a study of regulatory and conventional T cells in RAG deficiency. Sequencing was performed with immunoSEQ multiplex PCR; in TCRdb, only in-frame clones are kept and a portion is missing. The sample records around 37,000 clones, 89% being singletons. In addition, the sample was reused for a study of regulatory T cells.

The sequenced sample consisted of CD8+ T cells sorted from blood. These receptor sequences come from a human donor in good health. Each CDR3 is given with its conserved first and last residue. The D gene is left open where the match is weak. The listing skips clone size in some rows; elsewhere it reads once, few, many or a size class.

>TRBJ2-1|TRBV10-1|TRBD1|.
TGCGCCAGCAGCCCCGGGACAGGGGTCAATGAGCAGTTCTTC
CASSPGTGVNEQFF
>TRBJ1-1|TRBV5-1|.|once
TGCGCCAGCAGCTTGGCGGGGGCAGGGACTGAAGCTTTCTTT
CASSLAGAGTEAFF
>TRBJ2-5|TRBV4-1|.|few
TGCGCCAGCAGCCAAAGCCGGGGGCCCCAAGAGACCCAGTACTTC
CASSQSRGPQETQYF
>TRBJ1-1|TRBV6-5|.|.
TGTGCCAGCAGTTACTCCATGAACACTGAAGCTTTCTTT
CASSYSMNTEAFF
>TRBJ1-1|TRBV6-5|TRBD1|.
TGTGCCAGCAGACCGGACAGGGCCCCCTCGCCAGCTTTCTTT
CASRPDRAPSPAFF
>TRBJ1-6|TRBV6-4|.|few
TGTGCCAGCATATCAGGCAGGGGCTCACCCCTCCACTTT
CASISGRGSPLHF
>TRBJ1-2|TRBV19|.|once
TGTGCCAGTATTGGAGGGTACCTCTATGGCTACACCTTC
CASIGGYLYGYTF
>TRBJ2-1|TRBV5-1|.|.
TGCGCCAGCAGCTTTACTGCAGACGCTGAGCAGTTCTTC
CASSFTADAEQFF
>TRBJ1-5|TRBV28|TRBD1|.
TGTGCCAGCAGTTTGGGACAGCCCAATCAGCCCCAGCATTTT
CASSLGQPNQPQHF
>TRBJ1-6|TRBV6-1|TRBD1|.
TGTGCCACCAGCCAGGGGGCTATTTCACCCCTCCACTTT
CATSQGAISPLHF
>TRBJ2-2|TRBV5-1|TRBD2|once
TGCGCCAGCAGCTTGGAGCGGGGGTCTCCCCCCGGGGAGCTGTTTTTT
CASSLERGSPPGELFF
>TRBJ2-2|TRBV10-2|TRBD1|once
TGCGCCAGCAGGGGACAGGGGAACACCGGGGAGCTGTTTTTT
CASRGQGNTGELFF
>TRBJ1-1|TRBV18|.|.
TGTGCCAGCTCTAGCCGGGTACAGAACTTACGGAACACTGAAGCTTTCTTT
CASSSRVQNLRNTEAFF
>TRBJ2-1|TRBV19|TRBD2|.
TGTGCCAGTAGTACCCGGACTAGCCAGGTTGAGCAGTTCTTC
CASSTRTSQVEQFF